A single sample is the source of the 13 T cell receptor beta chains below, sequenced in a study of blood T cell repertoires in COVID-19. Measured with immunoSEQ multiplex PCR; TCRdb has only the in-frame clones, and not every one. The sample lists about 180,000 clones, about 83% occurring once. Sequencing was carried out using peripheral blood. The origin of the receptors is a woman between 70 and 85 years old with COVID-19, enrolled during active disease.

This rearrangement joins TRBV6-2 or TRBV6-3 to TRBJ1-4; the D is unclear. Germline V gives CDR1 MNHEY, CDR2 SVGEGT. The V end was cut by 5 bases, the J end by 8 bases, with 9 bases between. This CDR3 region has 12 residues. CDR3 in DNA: TGTGCCAGCAGTAATAACAAGGAAAAACTGTTTTTT. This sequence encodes CASSNNKEKLFF.

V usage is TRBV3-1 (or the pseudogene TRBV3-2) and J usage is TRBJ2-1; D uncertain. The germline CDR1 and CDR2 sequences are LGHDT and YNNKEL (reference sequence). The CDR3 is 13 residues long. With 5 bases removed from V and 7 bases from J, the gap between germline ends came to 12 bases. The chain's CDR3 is CASSVLGWNEQFF. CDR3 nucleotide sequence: TGTGCCAGCAGCGTCCTAGGCTGGAATGAGCAGTTCTTC.

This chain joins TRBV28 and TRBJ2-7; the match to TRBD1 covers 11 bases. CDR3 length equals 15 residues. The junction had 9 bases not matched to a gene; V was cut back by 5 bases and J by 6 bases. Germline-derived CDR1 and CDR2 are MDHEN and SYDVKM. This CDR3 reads CASSKSGTGGFEQYF. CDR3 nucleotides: TGTGCCAGCAGTAAATCCGGGACAGGGGGTTTCGAGCAGTACTTC.

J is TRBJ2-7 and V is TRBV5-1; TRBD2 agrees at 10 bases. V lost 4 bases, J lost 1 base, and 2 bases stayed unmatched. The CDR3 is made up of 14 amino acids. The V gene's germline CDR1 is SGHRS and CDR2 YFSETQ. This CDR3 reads CASSLAGVSYEQYF. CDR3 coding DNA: TGCGCCAGCAGCCTAGCGGGAGTGTCCTACGAGCAGTACTTC.

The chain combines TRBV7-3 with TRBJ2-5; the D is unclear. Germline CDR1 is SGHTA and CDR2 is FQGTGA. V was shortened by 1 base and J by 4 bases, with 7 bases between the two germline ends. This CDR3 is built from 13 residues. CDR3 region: CASSLMLGETQYF. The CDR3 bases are TGTGCCAGCAGCTTAATGCTCGGAGAGACCCAGTACTTC.

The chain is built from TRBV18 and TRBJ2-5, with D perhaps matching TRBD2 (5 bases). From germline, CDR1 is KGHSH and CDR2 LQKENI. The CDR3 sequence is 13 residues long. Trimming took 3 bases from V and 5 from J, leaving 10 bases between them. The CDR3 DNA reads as TGTGCCAGCTCACCGGGAGTGTCTGAGACCCAGTACTTC. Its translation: CASSPGVSETQYF.

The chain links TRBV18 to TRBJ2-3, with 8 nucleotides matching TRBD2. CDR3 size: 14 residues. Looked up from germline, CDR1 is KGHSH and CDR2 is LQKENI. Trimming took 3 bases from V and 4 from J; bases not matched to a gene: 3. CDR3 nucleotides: TGTGCCAGCTCACCGCCGGGACTAGCAGATACGCAGTATTTT. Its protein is CASSPPGLADTQYF.

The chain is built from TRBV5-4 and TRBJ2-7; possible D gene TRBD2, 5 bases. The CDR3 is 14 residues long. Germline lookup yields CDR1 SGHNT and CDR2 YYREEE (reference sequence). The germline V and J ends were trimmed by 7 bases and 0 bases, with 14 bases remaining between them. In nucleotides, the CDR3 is TGTGCCAGCCAAGAGGGTCTAACCTCCTACGAGCAGTACTTC. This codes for CASQEGLTSYEQYF.

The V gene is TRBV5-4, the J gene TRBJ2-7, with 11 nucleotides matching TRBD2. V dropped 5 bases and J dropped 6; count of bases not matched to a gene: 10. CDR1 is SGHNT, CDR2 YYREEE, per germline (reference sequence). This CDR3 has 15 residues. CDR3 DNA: TGTGCCAGCAGTATGGTAGCGGGAGGGTTCTTCGAGCAGTACTTC. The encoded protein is CASSMVAGGFFEQYF.

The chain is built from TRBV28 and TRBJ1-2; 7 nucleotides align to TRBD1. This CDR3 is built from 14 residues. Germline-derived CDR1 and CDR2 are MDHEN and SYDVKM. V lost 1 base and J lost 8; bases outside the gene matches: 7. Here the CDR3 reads CASSLYDREGGYTF. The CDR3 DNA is TGTGCCAGCAGTTTATATGACAGGGAAGGCGGCTACACCTTC.

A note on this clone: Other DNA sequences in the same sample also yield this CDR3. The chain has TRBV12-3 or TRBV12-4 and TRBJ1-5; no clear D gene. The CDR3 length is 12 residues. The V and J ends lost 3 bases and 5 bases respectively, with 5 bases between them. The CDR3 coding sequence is TGTGCCAGCAGTTTTTCGGATCAGCCCCAGCATTTT. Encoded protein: CASSFSDQPQHF.

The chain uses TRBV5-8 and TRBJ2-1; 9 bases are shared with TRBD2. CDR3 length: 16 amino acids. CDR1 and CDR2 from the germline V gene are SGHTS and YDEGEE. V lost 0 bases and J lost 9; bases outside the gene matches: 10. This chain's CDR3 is CASSLAALAGWGEQFF. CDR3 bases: TGTGCCAGCAGCTTGGCCGCCCTAGCGGGATGGGGTGAGCAGTTCTTC.

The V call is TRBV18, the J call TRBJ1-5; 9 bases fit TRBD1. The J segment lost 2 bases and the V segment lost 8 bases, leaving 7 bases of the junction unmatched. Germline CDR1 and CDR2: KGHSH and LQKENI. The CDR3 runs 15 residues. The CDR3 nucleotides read TGTGCCAGCCGGGACAGGGAAGGTGGCAATCAGCCCCAGCATTTT. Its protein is CASRDREGGNQPQHF.